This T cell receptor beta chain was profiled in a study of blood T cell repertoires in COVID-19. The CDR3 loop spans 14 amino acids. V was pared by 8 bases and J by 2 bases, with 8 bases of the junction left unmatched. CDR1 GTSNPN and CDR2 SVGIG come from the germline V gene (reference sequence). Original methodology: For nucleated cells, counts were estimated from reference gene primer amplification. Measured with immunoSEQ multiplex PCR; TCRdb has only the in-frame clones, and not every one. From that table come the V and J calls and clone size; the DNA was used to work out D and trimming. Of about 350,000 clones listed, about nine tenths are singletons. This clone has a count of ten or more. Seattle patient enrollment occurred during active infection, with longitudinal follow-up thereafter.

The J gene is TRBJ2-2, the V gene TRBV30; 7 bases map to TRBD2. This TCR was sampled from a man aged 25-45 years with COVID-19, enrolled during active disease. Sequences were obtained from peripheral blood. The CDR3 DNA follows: TGTGCCGGCCCCGGGACTACTAACACCGGGGAGCTGTTTTTT. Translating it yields CAGPGTTNTGELFF.